A selection of T cell receptor beta chains follows, all from one sample in a study of blood T cell repertoires in COVID-19. Profiled with immunoSEQ multiplex PCR; TCRdb holds only in-frame clones, not every one. This repertoire shows tens of thousands of clones, about 84% found once; its top ten account for 8.8%. Sequenced material: peripheral blood. All receptors come from a man aged 55 to 70 with acute or convalescent COVID-19. The CDR3 runs from the conserved cysteine through the conserved F or W. Fields, in order: clone size, D gene, V gene, J gene, CDR3 protein, CDR3 DNA. A D gene is named only where the DNA matches it firmly. Clone sizes are given selectively: once, few, many, or a class where the clone is expanded.

abundance: .; d_gene: TRBD1; v_gene: TRBV28; j_gene: TRBJ1-5; CDR3aa: CASSSEQGRQPQHF; CDR3nt: TGTGCCAGCAGTTCAGAACAGGGGAGGCAGCCCCAGCATTTT
abundance: .; d_gene: TRBD1; v_gene: TRBV6-5; j_gene: TRBJ1-2; CDR3aa: CASRELDRVYGYTF; CDR3nt: TGTGCCAGCAGAGAGTTGGACAGGGTTTATGGCTACACCTTC
abundance: once; d_gene: TRBD1; v_gene: TRBV2; j_gene: TRBJ1-2; CDR3aa: CASIPGTGNGYTF; CDR3nt: TGTGCCAGCATTCCCGGGACAGGCAATGGCTACACCTTC
abundance: .; d_gene: TRBD1; v_gene: TRBV7-3; j_gene: TRBJ1-2; CDR3aa: CASSRDRARVYGYTF; CDR3nt: TGTGCCAGCAGCCGGGACAGGGCCAGGGTATATGGCTACACCTTC
abundance: once; d_gene: .; v_gene: TRBV5-6; j_gene: TRBJ2-6; CDR3aa: CASSFGSSGANVLTF; CDR3nt: TGTGCCAGCAGCTTTGGGAGCTCTGGGGCCAACGTCCTGACTTTC
abundance: .; d_gene: .; v_gene: TRBV27; j_gene: TRBJ2-3; CDR3aa: CASSPLQDFTDTQYF; CDR3nt: TGTGCCAGCAGTCCCCTACAGGATTTCACAGATACGCAGTATTTT
abundance: once; d_gene: .; v_gene: TRBV7-8; j_gene: TRBJ1-5; CDR3aa: CASSPYNQPQHF; CDR3nt: TGTGCCAGCAGCCCCTACAATCAGCCCCAGCATTTT
abundance: .; d_gene: .; v_gene: TRBV9; j_gene: TRBJ1-5; CDR3aa: CASSVDGGDNQPQHF; CDR3nt: TGTGCCAGCAGCGTAGACGGGGGGGACAATCAGCCCCAGCATTTT
abundance: .; d_gene: TRBD1; v_gene: TRBV2; j_gene: TRBJ2-7; CDR3aa: CASRLGTVYEQYF; CDR3nt: TGTGCCAGCAGACTTGGGACAGTTTACGAGCAGTACTTC
abundance: .; d_gene: .; v_gene: TRBV3-1/TRBV3-2; j_gene: TRBJ1-5; CDR3aa: CASSQTGLNQPQHF; CDR3nt: TGTGCCAGCAGCCAAACAGGCCTGAATCAGCCCCAGCATTTT
abundance: few; d_gene: .; v_gene: TRBV4-1; j_gene: TRBJ2-1; CDR3aa: CASSQDEYEQFF; CDR3nt: TGCGCCAGCAGCCAAGACGAGTATGAGCAGTTCTTC
abundance: .; d_gene: .; v_gene: TRBV7-8; j_gene: TRBJ1-1; CDR3aa: CATSTASDIIGSEAFF; CDR3nt: TGTGCCACCTCTACCGCCTCGGACATAATAGGAAGTGAAGCTTTCTTT
abundance: few; d_gene: TRBD1; v_gene: TRBV9; j_gene: TRBJ2-2; CDR3aa: CASSAGQVNTGELFF; CDR3nt: TGTGCCAGCAGCGCTGGACAGGTTAACACCGGGGAGCTGTTTTTT
abundance: .; d_gene: .; v_gene: TRBV5-1; j_gene: TRBJ2-7; CDR3aa: CASSLGARAYEQYF; CDR3nt: TGCGCCAGCAGCTTGGGAGCCAGGGCCTACGAGCAGTACTTC
abundance: .; d_gene: TRBD1; v_gene: TRBV7-9; j_gene: TRBJ1-4; CDR3aa: CASSPDRGGEKLFF; CDR3nt: TGTGCCAGCAGCCCGGACAGGGGGGGTGAAAAACTGTTTTTT
abundance: .; d_gene: .; v_gene: TRBV19; j_gene: TRBJ2-4; CDR3aa: CASSIASSTGAKNIQYF; CDR3nt: TGTGCCAGTAGTATAGCCTCTTCGACAGGAGCCAAAAACATTCAGTACTTC
abundance: .; d_gene: .; v_gene: TRBV23-1; j_gene: TRBJ1-1; CDR3aa: CASSHGSGYGLNTEAFF; CDR3nt: TGCGCCAGCAGTCATGGTTCAGGGTACGGCTTGAACACTGAAGCTTTCTTT
abundance: .; d_gene: .; v_gene: TRBV5-1; j_gene: TRBJ1-3; CDR3aa: CASSLDGGSPGNTIYF; CDR3nt: TGCGCCAGCAGCTTGGATGGCGGCTCCCCTGGAAACACCATATATTTT